The 16 T cell receptor beta chains in this list originate from one sample, sequenced in a study of blood T cell repertoires in COVID-19. Here immunoSEQ multiplex PCR was the method, and the copy in TCRdb shows in-frame clones only, minus some. The sample has over 250,000 clones; roughly 80% are singletons. Sequenced sample: peripheral blood. The origin of the receptors is a human donor with COVID-19, enrolled during active disease. The donor label of this sample is uncertain.

The chain combines TRBV9 with TRBJ1-2; D is unclear. This CDR3 has 16 residues. The germline gives CDR1 SGDLS, CDR2 YYNGEE. V was pared by 0 bases and J by 3 bases, with 15 bases between. CDR3 DNA sequence: TGTGCCAGCAGCGTAGCTGGCGGGCGAGGTGACTATGGCTACACCTTC. This codes for CASSVAGGRGDYGYTF.

This chain joins TRBV6-5 and TRBJ1-2; D is possibly TRBD1 (5 bases). Between the trimmed V and J ends, which lost 5 bases and 2 bases, there was a span of 9 bases. CDR3 size: 13 residues. Germline values: CDR1 MNHEY, CDR2 SVGAGI. The CDR3 DNA follows: TGTGCCAGCAGTCCTACAGGAAACTATGGCTACACCTTC. Translating gives CASSPTGNYGYTF.

This clone was detected a few times. At one end the junction does not follow the germline gene, possibly because of a read error. V usage is TRBV7-2 and J usage is TRBJ2-5; 7 bases are shared with TRBD2. The CDR3 consists of 13 residues. Per the germline V gene, CDR1 is SGHTA and CDR2 is FQGNSA. CDR3 nucleotide sequence: TGTGCCAGCAGCCTAGCGGCCCAAGAGACCCAGTACTTC. It is translated as CASSLAAQETQYF.

This clone has just a few counts. This rearrangement joins TRBV7-9 to TRBJ1-5, with 7 bases matching TRBD1. The CDR3 runs to 14 residues. The V segment lost 1 base and the J segment 6 bases; nucleotides outside the gene matches: 3. Germline CDR1 SEHNR, CDR2 FQNEAQ (reference sequence). The CDR3, as DNA: TGTGCCAGCAGCTTAGGGACAGGTGCTCAGCCCCAGCATTTT. Its translation: CASSLGTGAQPQHF.

The chain carries TRBV5-1 and TRBJ2-5; TRBD1 agrees at 9 bases. After removal of 4 bases from V and 5 bases from J, the junction contained 6 bases not matched to a gene. Germline CDR1 is SGHRS and CDR2 is YFSETQ. The CDR3 consists of 14 residues. The CDR3: CASSAGQGGETQYF. The CDR3 region has the DNA TGCGCCAGCAGCGCGGGACAGGGAGGGGAGACCCAGTACTTC.

The gene calls are TRBV7-9 and TRBJ2-7; 14 bases agree with TRBD2. Germline loops: CDR1 SEHNR, CDR2 FQNEAQ (reference sequence). V trimming: 5 bases; J trimming: 0 bases; junction bases outside the gene matches: 9. The CDR3 consists of 18 residues. CDR3: CASSVSGTSGGSSYEQYF. The CDR3, as DNA: TGTGCCAGCAGCGTATCCGGGACTAGCGGGGGAAGCTCCTACGAGCAGTACTTC.

The chain employs TRBV7-2 and TRBJ1-3; perhaps TRBD1 as D (5 bases). This CDR3 is 13 amino acids long. Germline V gives CDR1 SGHTA, CDR2 FQGNSA. V shed 1 base and J shed 7 bases, with 8 bases lying between them. CDR3 sequence reads: CASSLDSGNTIYF. For the CDR3, the DNA is TGTGCCAGCAGCTTAGATTCAGGGAACACCATATATTTT.

This chain links TRBV5-1 with TRBJ1-2; 12 bases fit TRBD1. This CDR3 contains 15 residues. J lost 7 bases, V lost 4 bases, and 8 bases had no gene match. The germline V gene encodes CDR1 SGHRS and CDR2 YFSETQ. The CDR3 loop is CASSPTGTGGSGYTF. CDR3 DNA sequence: TGCGCCAGCAGCCCAACCGGGACAGGGGGCTCTGGCTACACCTTC.

The J gene is TRBJ2-7, the V gene TRBV6-5; TRBD2 matches 12 bases. The junction had 7 bases not matched to a gene; V was cut back by 8 bases and J by 5 bases. Germline V gene sequence: CDR1 MNHEY, CDR2 SVGAGI. The CDR3 contains 14 residues. CDR3: CASSWTSGNHEQYF. The CDR3 coding sequence is TGTGCCAGCTCCTGGACTAGCGGGAACCACGAGCAGTACTTC.

V gene TRBV7-2 combines with J gene TRBJ1-1; 7 bases align to TRBD1. The J segment lost 1 base and the V segment lost 1 base, leaving 3 bases of the junction unmatched. The CDR3 spans 15 residues. The germline V gene has CDR1 SGHTA and CDR2 FQGNSA. The CDR3 sequence: CASSLVGTANTEAFF. CDR3 sequence (DNA): TGTGCCAGCAGCTTAGTGGGGACAGCGAACACTGAAGCTTTCTTT.

The chain uses TRBV5-1 and TRBJ2-1, with D possibly TRBD2 on 5 matching bases. CDR3 length: 16 residues. CDR1 is SGHRS and CDR2 is YFSETQ in the germline V gene. Trimming took 0 bases from V and 2 from J, leaving 12 bases between them. The CDR3, as DNA: TGCGCCAGCAGCTTGGATGAGGGCCCACCCTACAATGAGCAGTTCTTC. Translated: CASSLDEGPPYNEQFF. The variable domain in full, with the rest retrieved from reference TRBV5-1 and TRBJ2-1, is KAGVTQTPRYLIKTRGQQVTLSCSPISGHRSVSWYQQTPGQGLQFLFEYFSETQRNKGNFPGRFSGRQFSNSRSEMNVSTLELGDSALYLCASSLDEGPPYNEQFFGPGTRLTVL.

This sequence joins TRBV27 and TRBJ2-2; D might be TRBD1 (8 bases). Germline assignment: CDR1 MNHEY and CDR2 SMNVEV (reference sequence). The V end lost 6 bases, the J end lost 4 bases, and 18 bases lay between the germline ends. The CDR3 loop spans 16 amino acids. CDR3 sequence: CASRTGGVDSTGELFF. CDR3 bases: TGTGCCAGCAGAACAGGGGGGGTAGATAGCACCGGGGAGCTGTTTTTT.

This chain uses TRBV15 with TRBJ2-5; D gene ambiguous. This CDR3 comprises 15 residues. Germline CDR1 reads LNHNV; CDR2 reads YYDKDF (reference sequence). The germline V and J ends were trimmed by 0 bases and 2 bases, with 10 bases remaining between them. CDR3 DNA sequence: TGTGCCACCAGCAGAGATCTGGCCGCACAAGAGACCCAGTACTTC. This translates into CATSRDLAAQETQYF.

V and J are TRBV30 and TRBJ2-1, with 9 bases aligning to TRBD1. V shed 0 bases and J 7 bases; nucleotides not matched to a gene: 7. This CDR3 comprises 15 residues. Germline loops: CDR1 GTSNPN, CDR2 SVGIG (reference sequence). The CDR3 is CAWSVDGTGLNEQFF. In nucleotides, the CDR3 is TGTGCCTGGAGTGTAGATGGGACAGGGCTTAATGAGCAGTTCTTC. The entire variable domain, with the rest obtained from reference TRBV30 and TRBJ2-1, is as follows: SQTIHQWPATLVQPVGSPLSLECTVEGTSNPNLYWYRQAAGRGLQLLFYSVGIGQISSEVPQNLSASRPQDRQFILSSKKLLLSDSGFYLCAWSVDGTGLNEQFFGPGTRLTVL.

The chain is built from TRBV19 and TRBJ2-3; 15 bases match TRBD2. This CDR3 has 20 residues. Germline lookup yields CDR1 LNHDA and CDR2 SQIVND (reference sequence). With V trimmed by 6 bases and J by 1 base, 14 bases remained unmatched. The CDR3 nucleotides are TGTGCCAGTAGGCCAACTAGGACTAGCGGGAGGGCCGGTGGCACAGATACGCAGTATTTT. It codes for CASRPTRTSGRAGGTDTQYF.

This clone was seen more than once but under ten times. The chain employs TRBV7-2 and TRBJ1-3; no clear D. CDR3 length: 14 residues. V lost 1 base and J lost 1, with 5 bases in between. Germline-derived CDR1 and CDR2 are SGHTA and FQGNSA. In nucleotides, the CDR3 is TGTGCCAGCAGCTTAGTTCCTTCTGGAAACACCATATATTTT. It translates to CASSLVPSGNTIYF. Filled out from reference TRBV7-2 and TRBJ1-3, the complete variable domain reads GAGVSQSPSNKVTEKGKDVELRCDPISGHTALYWYRQSLGQGLEFLIYFQGNSAPDKSGLPSDRFSAERTGGSVSTLTIQRTQQEDSAVYLCASSLVPSGNTIYFGEGSWLTVV.